The 18 T cell receptor beta chains below were found in one sample sequenced in a study of identical twins. TCRdb re-derived calls from the 5' RACE reads in MiXCR, one entry per CDR3 protein. There are 1,800,000 or so distinct CDR3 sequences in the sample; about 30% occur only once, and 0.27% lies in the top ten. The sequencing sample was made of cord blood. These receptors were obtained from a newborn girl in good health.

This clonotype was seen ten or more times. J is TRBJ2-5 and V is TRBV5-1; D is ambiguous. Trimming shortened V by 0 bases and J by 2 bases, and 8 bases separated the two germline ends. Germline V lookup: CDR1 SGHRS, CDR2 YFSETQ. The CDR3 spans 14 residues. Here the CDR3 DNA reads TGCGCCAGCAGCTTGGGCCCTATACAAGAGACCCAGTACTTC. It codes for CASSLGPIQETQYF.

The chain employs TRBV20-1 and TRBJ1-4; 11 nucleotides agree with TRBD1. This CDR3 is 15 amino acids long. V shed 2 bases, J shed 5 bases, and the junction held 4 bases outside the gene matches. Per germline, CDR1 DFQATT and CDR2 SNEGSKA (reference sequence). CDR3 sequence: CSARTGTGGNEKLFF. Written as DNA, the CDR3 is TGCAGTGCTAGAACCGGGACAGGGGGAAATGAAAAACTGTTTTTT.

CDR3 nucleotide sequence: TGTGCCAGCAGTGCAAGGCTAGCGATCTACAATGAGCAGTTCTTC. Translated, it gives CASSARLAIYNEQFF. The chain joins TRBV5-8 to TRBJ2-1; possible D gene TRBD2, 6 bases. The CDR3 has 15 residues. The V gene's germline CDR1 is SGHTS and CDR2 YDEGEE. V lost 5 bases to trimming and J lost 3 bases, with 15 bases between them.

Only a few counts were recorded for this clonotype. The chain combines TRBV5-6 with TRBJ2-7; D is ambiguous. Germline V gene data show CDR1 as SGHDT and CDR2 as YYEEEE. The CDR3 contains 14 residues. Deletions cut 3 bases from V and 5 bases from J, with 15 bases between. The CDR3 region is CASSYLQGIDEQYF. The CDR3 nucleotides read TGTGCCAGCAGCTACCTGCAAGGGATCGACGAGCAGTACTTC.

V gene TRBV10-3 combines with J gene TRBJ2-3; perhaps TRBD2 as D (5 bases). V lost 10 bases and J lost 4, with 9 bases in between. CDR1 ENHRY and CDR2 SYGVKD come from the germline V gene. CDR3 length: 11 residues. The CDR3 protein is CATTEADTQYF. The CDR3 DNA follows: TGTGCCACCACGGAGGCAGATACGCAGTATTTT.

The rearrangement joins TRBV20-1 to TRBJ2-3; no reliable D call. This CDR3 region has 13 residues. CDR1 is DFQATT and CDR2 is SNEGSKA in the germline V gene (reference sequence). V dropped 3 bases and J dropped 3 bases, with 10 bases sitting between them. CDR3 coding DNA: TGCAGTGCTAGTTCCAGGCGGACAGATACGCAGTATTTT. Its translation: CSASSRRTDTQYF.

In DNA, the CDR3 is TGTGCCAGCAGTGGGGCTAGCCGAACAGATACGCAGTATTTT. The encoded protein is CASSGASRTDTQYF. The chain carries TRBV6-1 and TRBJ2-3; D is perhaps TRBD2 (5 bases). The V gene's germline CDR1 is MNHNS and CDR2 SASEGT. The V and J ends lost 4 bases and 3 bases respectively, with 11 bases between them. The CDR3 is made up of 14 amino acids.

This clonotype was seen more than once but under ten times. J is TRBJ2-4 and V is TRBV5-1; 8 nucleotides align to TRBD2. In germline, CDR1 is SGHRS, CDR2 YFSETQ. The CDR3 runs 15 residues. V lost 2 bases, J lost 7 bases, and 8 bases stayed unmatched. CDR3 sequence: CASSFRAGVGNIQYF. The CDR3 DNA sequence: TGCGCCAGCAGCTTTAGAGCGGGAGTAGGGAACATTCAGTACTTC.

This clonotype turned up a few times. The chain is built from TRBV4-2 and TRBJ2-3, with 8 positions matching TRBD2. Trimming cost V 0 bases and J 0 bases; bases outside gene matches: 5. Germline CDR1 is LGHNA and CDR2 is YNFKEQ. The CDR3 has 17 residues. For the CDR3, the DNA is TGTGCCAGCAGCCAAGAGGCGGGGGGCCTTAGCACAGATACGCAGTATTTT. Protein product: CASSQEAGGLSTDTQYF.

This clonotype was seen many times. Compared with germline, one end of the junction differs, possibly owing to a read error. The chain recombines TRBV4-1 with TRBJ1-2; D remains ambiguous. CDR3 length: 12 residues. Per the germline V gene, CDR1 is MGHRA and CDR2 is YSYEKL. The CDR3 region is CASSQGHYGYTF. As DNA, the CDR3 is TGTGCCAGCAGCCAAGGACACTATGGCTACACCTTC.

This sequence joins TRBV29-1 and TRBJ1-1; D gene unclear. The CDR3 consists of 11 residues. Trimming cost V 7 bases and J 1 base, with 7 bases left between them. CDR1 is SQVTM, CDR2 ANQGSEA, per germline. The CDR3 spells CSATPNTEAFF. The CDR3 region has the DNA TGCAGCGCGACACCGAACACTGAAGCTTTCTTT.

This clonotype was picked up a small number of times. The chain joins TRBV7-2 to TRBJ1-2; D is uncertain. The CDR3 is 12 amino acids. V shed 3 bases and J shed 3 bases, with 5 bases lying between them. The germline CDR1 and CDR2 sequences are SGHTA and FQGNSA. The CDR3 DNA reads as TGTGCCAGCAGCTTCGAGTACTATGGCTACACCTTC. Protein: CASSFEYYGYTF.

This chain connects TRBV2 to TRBJ2-7, with no clear D. Trimming pared 7 bases from V and 2 bases from J, leaving 6 bases between. The length of the CDR3 is 11 residues. Germline assignment: CDR1 SNHLY and CDR2 FYNNEI. The CDR3 nucleotides read TGTGCCAGCATCCCTACCTACGAGCAGTACTTC. It is translated as CASIPTYEQYF. The complete variable domain, with remaining parts taken from reference TRBV2 and TRBJ2-7, reads EPEVTQTPSHQVTQMGQEVILRCVPISNHLYFYWYRQILGQKVEFLVSFYNNEISEKSEIFDDQFSVERPDGSNFTLKIRSTKLEDSAMYFCASIPTYEQYFGPGTRLTVT.

This clonotype has just a few counts. This chain connects TRBV7-2 to TRBJ1-4; D gene ambiguous. From germline, CDR1 is SGHTA and CDR2 FQGNSA. The CDR3 is 16 amino acids. Deletions cut 0 bases from V and 3 bases from J, with 11 bases between. The CDR3 protein is CASSLAGRRSNEKLFF. CDR3 nucleotides: TGTGCCAGCAGCTTAGCGGGCAGGAGATCTAATGAAAAACTGTTTTTT.

V is TRBV2 and J is TRBJ2-1, with D perhaps TRBD2 (6 bases). The V end lost 6 bases, the J end lost 4 bases, and 16 bases lay between the germline ends. The germline gives CDR1 SNHLY, CDR2 FYNNEI. This CDR3 is built from 15 residues. The DNA of the CDR3 is TGTGCCAGCAGGGAGGACTTCGGGGGATACAATGAGCAGTTCTTC. Translated, it gives CASREDFGGYNEQFF.

V gene TRBV7-9 combines with J gene TRBJ1-4; D may be TRBD1 (5 bases). The V and J ends lost 7 bases and 3 bases respectively, with 12 bases between them. CDR1 and CDR2 (germline): SEHNR, FQNEAQ (reference sequence). The CDR3 is 14 amino acids. Here the CDR3 reads CASTFGTSNEKLFF. As DNA, the CDR3 is TGTGCCAGCACCTTCGGGACCTCTAATGAAAAACTGTTTTTT.

Turning to this clonotype: Mismatch with germline at one junction end may stem from a read error. The chain couples TRBV15 to TRBJ2-7; 10 bases map to TRBD2. This CDR3 spans 16 amino acids. Looked up from germline, CDR1 is LNHNV and CDR2 is YYDKDF (reference sequence). CDR3 bases: TGTGCCACCAACAGAACCAGCGGGGGGGCCTCCTACGAGCAGTACTTC. It encodes CATNRTSGGASYEQYF.

The V gene is TRBV21-1, the J gene TRBJ2-7; the table's D call of TRBD1 was not tested on the DNA. TRBV21-1 is given as a pseudogene. This CDR3 has 15 residues. CDR3 in DNA: TGTGCCAGCAGCAAAAGCGGAGACAGGCTTTACGAGCAGTACTTC. This encodes CASSKSGDRLYEQYF.